This TCR beta chain comes out of a study of shared clonotypes between healthy human individuals. Findings and limits, study-wide: Read depth was anticipated to influence clonotype sharing among donors.

On this clone: As yet, its antigen is unknown.

Ten immunoSEQ deep assay plates served to sequence unsorted PBMC DNA. Sequencing used immunoSEQ multiplex PCR; TCRdb keeps in-frame clones, though not all of them. The profile shows about half a million clones, around 79% of them singletons. None of the donors, who were healthy HIV-negative adults, had recently had acute infections or vaccinations. Adults of Caucasian background living in Nashville, Tennessee made up all donors. The TCR was taken from a woman aged 40 to 50 in good health. Some clones in this sample may be carry-over from other donors' samples. The material sequenced was PBMCs.

The CDR3 DNA follows: TGTGCCTGGAGTAGAGCGGGAGGAAGCACAGATACGCAGTATTTT. It codes for CAWSRAGGSTDTQYF. The rearrangement links TRBV30 to TRBJ2-3; 9 bases agree with TRBD2. The V segment lost 2 bases and the J segment 0 bases; nucleotides outside the gene matches: 3. The CDR3 has 15 residues. Germline loops: CDR1 GTSNPN, CDR2 SVGIG (reference sequence).